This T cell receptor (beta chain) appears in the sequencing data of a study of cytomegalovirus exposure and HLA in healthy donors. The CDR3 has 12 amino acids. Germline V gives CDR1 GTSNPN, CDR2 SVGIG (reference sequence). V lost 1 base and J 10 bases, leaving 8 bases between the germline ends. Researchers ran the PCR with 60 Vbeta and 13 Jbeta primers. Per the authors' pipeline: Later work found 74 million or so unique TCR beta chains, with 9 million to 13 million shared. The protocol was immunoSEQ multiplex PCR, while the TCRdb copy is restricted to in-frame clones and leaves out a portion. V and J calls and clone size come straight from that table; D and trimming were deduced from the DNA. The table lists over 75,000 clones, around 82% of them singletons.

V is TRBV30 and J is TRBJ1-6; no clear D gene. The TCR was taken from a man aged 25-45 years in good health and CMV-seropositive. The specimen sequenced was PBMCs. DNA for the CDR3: TGTGCCTGGAGTGACCGGGGATCACCCCTCCACTTT. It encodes CAWSDRGSPLHF.